Listed here are 28 T cell receptor beta chains from one sample, sequenced in a study of T cells after somatic rescue of genetic block. Profiled with immunoSEQ multiplex PCR; TCRdb holds only in-frame clones, not every one. This sample carries approximately 70,000 clones, roughly 90% of them seen once, and the ten largest clones take approximately 3%. Sequenced: peripheral blood mononuclear cells (PBMCs). The source is a man aged 25-45 years.

The V call is TRBV7-9, the J call TRBJ2-3; D is ambiguous. CDR1 is SEHNR, CDR2 FQNEAQ, per germline (reference sequence). Trimming stripped 1 base from V and 4 bases from J, with 6 bases between. CDR3 length: 13 residues. The CDR3 spells CASSLVSSDTQYF. CDR3 nucleotide sequence: TGTGCCAGCAGCTTAGTCTCGTCAGATACGCAGTATTTT. Supplemented by reference TRBV7-9 and TRBJ2-3, the full variable domain reads DTGVSQNPRHKITKRGQNVTFRCDPISEHNRLYWYRQTLGQGPEFLTYFQNEAQLEKSRLLSDRFSAERPKGSFSTLEIQRTEQGDSAMYLCASSLVSSDTQYFGPGTRLTVL.

CDR3: CASSPEASTDTQYF. CDR3 coding DNA: TGTGCCAGCTCACCAGAGGCAAGCACAGATACGCAGTATTTT. The V call is TRBV18, the J call TRBJ2-3; D call uncertain. The CDR3 runs to 14 residues. The V and J ends lost 2 bases and 0 bases respectively, with 6 bases between them. Germline V gives CDR1 KGHSH, CDR2 LQKENI.

The V call is TRBV5-6, the J call TRBJ2-7; unclear D gene. The germline CDR1 and CDR2 sequences are SGHDT and YYEEEE. There are 11 residues in the CDR3. The V end lost 3 bases, the J end lost 5 bases, and 6 bases lay between the germline ends. The CDR3 sequence is CASSSYDEQYF. CDR3 in DNA: TGTGCCAGCAGCTCGTACGACGAGCAGTACTTC.

The chain recombines TRBV11-2 with TRBJ2-7; 13 bases are shared with TRBD2. This CDR3 is built from 15 residues. V gave up 6 bases and J gave up 2 bases; unmatched junction bases: 4. Germline V gives CDR1 SGHAT, CDR2 FQNNGV. As DNA, the CDR3 is TGTGCCAGCAGGACTAGCGGGGGGCTGACCTACGAGCAGTACTTC. It codes for CASRTSGGLTYEQYF.

This chain uses TRBV27 with TRBJ1-2; no firm D call. The CDR3 is 12 amino acids. V lost 9 bases, J lost 2 bases, and 10 bases lay in between. Germline V gives CDR1 MNHEY, CDR2 SMNVEV (reference sequence). The CDR3: CASSSRNYGYTF. The CDR3 DNA reads TGTGCCAGTTCGTCCAGGAACTATGGCTACACCTTC.

This chain links TRBV11-2 with TRBJ1-3, with TRBD1 matching over 7 bases. This CDR3 comprises 17 residues. The J segment lost 4 bases and the V segment lost 1 base, leaving 10 bases of the junction unmatched. Looked up from germline, CDR1 is SGHAT and CDR2 is FQNNGV. The CDR3 protein is CASSLGRGRRSGNTIYF. The DNA for the CDR3 is TGTGCCAGCAGCTTAGGCAGGGGGAGACGGAGCGGAAACACCATATATTTT.

This clone showed up just a few times. This sequence joins TRBV6-5 and TRBJ1-1; D is possibly TRBD1 (5 bases). The CDR3 is 13 amino acids. The V end lost 6 bases, the J end lost 2 bases, and 10 bases lay between the germline ends. Germline V gene lookup returns CDR1 MNHEY and CDR2 SVGAGI. CDR3 loop: CASRGVINTEAFF. The CDR3 DNA follows: TGTGCCAGCAGAGGGGTGATTAACACTGAAGCTTTCTTT.

This clone has a single count. The J gene is TRBJ2-2, the V gene TRBV6-6; a weak D match, TRBD1 (6 bases). The CDR3 spans 15 residues. CDR1 is MNHNY, CDR2 SVGAGI, per germline (reference sequence). Trimming shortened V by 10 bases and J by 1 base, and 16 bases separated the two germline ends. CDR3 in amino acids: CATAQGSLNTGELFF. The CDR3 DNA sequence: TGTGCCACCGCACAGGGTTCCCTGAACACCGGGGAGCTGTTTTTT.

The V gene is TRBV6-6, the J gene TRBJ2-7, with unresolved D. The CDR3 is 13 residues long. V was cut by 2 bases and J by 4 bases, with 9 bases left in between. Per the germline V gene, CDR1 is MNHNY and CDR2 is SVGAGI (reference sequence). CDR3 DNA sequence: TGTGCCAGCAGTTACGGGCCGAGATACGAGCAGTACTTC. Protein sequence: CASSYGPRYEQYF.

This rearrangement joins TRBV27 to TRBJ1-5; D is ambiguous. Germline CDR1 is MNHEY and CDR2 is SMNVEV (reference sequence). This CDR3 comprises 13 residues. V was cut by 5 bases and J by 6 bases, with 11 bases left in between. CDR3: CASSPYPGQPQHF. The CDR3 DNA sequence: TGTGCCAGCAGTCCATACCCCGGTCAGCCCCAGCATTTT.

The chain has TRBV11-2 and TRBJ1-1, with 8 bases that match TRBD1. V lost 0 bases to trimming and J lost 0 bases; unmatched junction nucleotides: 12. This CDR3 spans 19 amino acids. The germline V gene has CDR1 SGHAT and CDR2 FQNNGV. In nucleotides, the CDR3 is TGTGCCAGCAGCTTAGATGGCGTGAGAAACAGGGGGGTGAACACTGAAGCTTTCTTT. Its translation is CASSLDGVRNRGVNTEAFF. The variable domain in full, completed from reference TRBV11-2 and TRBJ1-1, reads EAGVAQSPRYKIIEKRQSVAFWCNPISGHATLYWYQQILGQGPKLLIQFQNNGVVDDSQLPKDRFSAERLKGVDSTLKIQPAKLEDSAVYLCASSLDGVRNRGVNTEAFFGQGTRLTVV.

This chain uses TRBV28 with TRBJ2-3, with 9 bases aligning to TRBD2. From germline, CDR1 is MDHEN and CDR2 SYDVKM. There are 17 residues in the CDR3. J lost 2 bases, V lost 7 bases, and 13 bases had no gene match. CDR3 sequence reads: CASTPPGLAFDTDTQYF. For the CDR3, the DNA is TGTGCCAGCACCCCTCCGGGACTAGCTTTCGACACAGATACGCAGTATTTT.

The chain employs TRBV7-9 and TRBJ1-3, with D unresolved. V lost 2 bases and J lost 10, with 30 bases in between. Germline V gives CDR1 SEHNR, CDR2 FQNEAQ (reference sequence). The CDR3 runs 19 residues. The CDR3: CASSLLKTRAGPLLGTIYF. DNA of the CDR3: TGTGCCAGCAGCTTACTTAAGACCCGCGCTGGGCCCCTACTCGGTACCATATATTTT. Based on the CDR3 plus reference TRBV7-9 and TRBJ1-3, the full variable domain is DTGVSQNPRHKITKRGQNVTFRCDPISEHNRLYWYRQTLGQGPEFLTYFQNEAQLEKSRLLSDRFSAERPKGSFSTLEIQRTEQGDSAMYLCASSLLKTRAGPLLGTIYFGEGSWLTVV.

The genes are TRBV6-1 and TRBJ1-5; the D is unclear. This CDR3 has 14 residues. Per the germline V gene, CDR1 is MNHNS and CDR2 is SASEGT. The germline V and J ends were trimmed by 8 bases and 1 base, with 12 bases remaining between them. The CDR3 sequence: CASANTGSNQPQHF. In DNA, the CDR3 is TGTGCCAGCGCCAATACGGGGAGCAATCAGCCCCAGCATTTT.

The gene calls are TRBV28 and TRBJ2-2; 8 bases are a match to TRBD2. CDR1 is MDHEN, CDR2 SYDVKM, per germline. Trimming at V came to 8 bases and at J to 0 bases, leaving 8 bases not matched to a gene. The CDR3 totals 16 residues. The CDR3 DNA is TGTGCCAGCGTGCCCGCGGGAGGAGCGAACACCGGGGAGCTGTTTTTT. It yields the protein CASVPAGGANTGELFF.

The chain recombines TRBV5-8 with TRBJ2-2; the D is unclear. The CDR3 is 12 amino acids. Germline CDR1 reads SGHTS; CDR2 reads YDEGEE. Trimming took off 0 bases at V and 8 bases at J, with 5 bases between the two ends. CDR3 nucleotide sequence: TGTGCCAGCAGCTTGGTGGCAGGGGAGCTGTTTTTT. Its protein product is CASSLVAGELFF.

The chain joins TRBV4-3 to TRBJ2-1; the D gene is possibly TRBD1 (6 bases). Trimming left V 3 bases short and J 4 bases short, with 13 bases between. The CDR3 length is 15 residues. Germline values: CDR1 LGHNA, CDR2 YSLEER. The chain's CDR3 is CASSQGPGVYNEQFF. In nucleotides, the CDR3 is TGCGCCAGCAGCCAGGGCCCAGGGGTTTACAATGAGCAGTTCTTC.

The rearrangement links TRBV5-4 to TRBJ1-1; 7 bases fit TRBD1. From germline, CDR1 is SGHNT and CDR2 YYREEE (reference sequence). CDR3 length: 14 amino acids. V dropped 4 bases and J dropped 1; count of bases not matched to a gene: 4. CDR3 in DNA: TGTGCCAGCAGCCGACAGGGAAGGAACACTGAAGCTTTCTTT. It is translated as CASSRQGRNTEAFF.

The chain carries TRBV29-1 and TRBJ1-4, with D perhaps matching TRBD1 (5 bases). V was clipped by 2 bases and J by 8 bases, with 9 bases between them. The CDR3 is 12 residues long. The V gene's germline CDR1 is SQVTM and CDR2 ANQGSEA. The CDR3 DNA follows: TGCAGCGTTGAACAGGGCCGCGAAAAACTGTTTTTT. Its protein is CSVEQGREKLFF.

This clone has only one observation. This chain connects TRBV27 to TRBJ2-7; D ambiguous. Germline CDR1 and CDR2: MNHEY and SMNVEV (reference sequence). There are 16 residues in the CDR3. The V gene lost 5 bases and the J gene lost 6 bases, with 23 bases spanning the gap. The CDR3 loop reads CASSIRPSKVVSEQYF. The CDR3 nucleotides are TGTGCCAGCAGTATAAGGCCCAGTAAAGTGGTATCCGAGCAGTACTTC.

The chain recombines TRBV18 with TRBJ2-2, with D unresolved. V lost 6 bases and J lost 2, with 10 bases in between. CDR3 length: 14 residues. Germline CDR1 KGHSH, CDR2 LQKENI. CDR3 amino acids: CASSSIGNTGELFF. CDR3 nucleotide sequence: TGTGCCAGCTCTAGTATAGGAAACACCGGGGAGCTGTTTTTT.

V is TRBV5-1 and J is TRBJ1-2; TRBD1 aligns across 8 bases. The CDR3 covers 15 residues. V gave up 0 bases and J gave up 6 bases; unmatched junction bases: 7. CDR1 SGHRS and CDR2 YFSETQ come from the germline V gene. The CDR3 spells CASSLAPGGADGYTF. The CDR3 DNA is TGCGCCAGCAGCTTGGCCCCAGGGGGCGCCGATGGCTACACCTTC.

The V gene is TRBV7-2, the J gene TRBJ2-7; 11 nucleotides match TRBD2. CDR3 length: 14 amino acids. The J segment lost 7 bases and the V segment lost 7 bases, leaving 9 bases of the junction unmatched. Germline V gene lookup returns CDR1 SGHTA and CDR2 FQGNSA. In DNA, the CDR3 is TGTGCCAGCATGTGGGTAGCGGGAGGGGAAGAGCAGTACTTC. Translation gives CASMWVAGGEEQYF.

The CDR3 region has the DNA TGTGCCAGCAGACCTACCGGGGACACCGGGGAGCTGTTTTTT. Translated: CASRPTGDTGELFF. The chain has TRBV6-6 and TRBJ2-2, with D tentatively TRBD2 (5 bases). The germline V gene encodes CDR1 MNHNY and CDR2 SVGAGI (reference sequence). The CDR3 is made up of 14 amino acids. Deletions cut 6 bases from V and 3 bases from J, with 11 bases between.

This chain connects TRBV5-1 to TRBJ2-7; the D is unclear. The CDR3 runs 15 residues. Germline lookup yields CDR1 SGHRS and CDR2 YFSETQ. Deletions cut 0 bases from V and 1 base from J, with 11 bases between. DNA of the CDR3: TGCGCCAGCAGCTTGGGCTCCTCACCTTCCTACGAGCAGTACTTC. Protein sequence: CASSLGSSPSYEQYF.

J is TRBJ2-5 and V is TRBV5-1, with TRBD1 matching 7 bases. The V gene's germline CDR1 is SGHRS and CDR2 YFSETQ. V gave up 4 bases and J gave up 2 bases; unmatched junction bases: 2. The CDR3 loop spans 13 amino acids. The CDR3 DNA reads as TGCGCCAGCAGCGTACAGGGGCAAGAGACCCAGTACTTC. Translation gives CASSVQGQETQYF.

The J gene is TRBJ2-7, the V gene TRBV27, with 10 nucleotides matching TRBD2. The germline gives CDR1 MNHEY, CDR2 SMNVEV (reference sequence). V lost 5 bases and J lost 2; bases outside the gene matches: 9. There are 16 residues in the CDR3. In DNA, the CDR3 is TGTGCCAGCAGTCCCCGGACTAGCGGTTTTACCTACGAGCAGTACTTC. Residues: CASSPRTSGFTYEQYF.

On this clone: This sample includes further DNA sequences coding for the same CDR3. The V and J genes are TRBV10-3 and TRBJ1-5; D call uncertain. Germline V gives CDR1 ENHRY, CDR2 SYGVKD. The CDR3 is 14 amino acids. V gave up 10 bases and J gave up 0 bases, with 13 bases separating them. DNA of the CDR3: TGTGCCAGTGGCGCAGAAATTAGCAATCAGCCCCAGCATTTT. This sequence encodes CASGAEISNQPQHF.